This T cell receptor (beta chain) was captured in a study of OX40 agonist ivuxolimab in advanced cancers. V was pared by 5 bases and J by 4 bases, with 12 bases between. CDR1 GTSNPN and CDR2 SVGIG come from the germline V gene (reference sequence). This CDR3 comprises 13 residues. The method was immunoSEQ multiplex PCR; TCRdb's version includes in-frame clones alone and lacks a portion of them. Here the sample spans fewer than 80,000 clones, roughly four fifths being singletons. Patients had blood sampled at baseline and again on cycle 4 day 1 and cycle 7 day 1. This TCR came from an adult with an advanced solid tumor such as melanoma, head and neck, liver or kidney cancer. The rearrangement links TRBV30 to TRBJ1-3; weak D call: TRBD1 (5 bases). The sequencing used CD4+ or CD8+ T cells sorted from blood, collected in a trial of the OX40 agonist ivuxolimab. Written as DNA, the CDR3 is TGTGCCTGGGCCGGGACTACAGGAAACACCATATATTTT. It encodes CAWAGTTGNTIYF.